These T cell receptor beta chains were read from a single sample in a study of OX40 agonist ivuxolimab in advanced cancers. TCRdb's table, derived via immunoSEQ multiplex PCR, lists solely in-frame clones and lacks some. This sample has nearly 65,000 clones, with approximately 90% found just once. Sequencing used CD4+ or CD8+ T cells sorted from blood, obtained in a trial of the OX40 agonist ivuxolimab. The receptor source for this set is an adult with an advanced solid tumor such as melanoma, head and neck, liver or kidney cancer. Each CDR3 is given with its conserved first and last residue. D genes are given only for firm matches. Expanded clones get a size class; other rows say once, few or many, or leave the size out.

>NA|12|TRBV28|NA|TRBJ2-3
TGTGCCAGCAGTCCGACGGGAGATACGCAGTATTTT
CASSPTGDTQYF
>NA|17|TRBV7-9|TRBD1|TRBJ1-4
TGTGCCAGCAGCCTTCTAACAGGGGTAGGAAATAGTGAAAAACTGTTTTTT
CASSLLTGVGNSEKLFF
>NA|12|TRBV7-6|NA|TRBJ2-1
TGTGCCAGCAGCGAGAGTCGCAATGAGCAGTTCTTC
CASSESRNEQFF
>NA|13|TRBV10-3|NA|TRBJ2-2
TGTGCCATGGCGGACTCGAACACCGGGGAGCTGTTTTTT
CAMADSNTGELFF
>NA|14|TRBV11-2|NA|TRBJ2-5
TGTGCCAGCAGCCCAGGGGGGTTCCAAGAGACCCAGTACTTC
CASSPGGFQETQYF
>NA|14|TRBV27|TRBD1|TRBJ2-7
TGTGCCAGCAGTTTTACAGGGGGCTACTACGAGCAGTACTTC
CASSFTGGYYEQYF
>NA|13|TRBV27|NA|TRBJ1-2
TGTGCCAGCAGTCCGGGGACATGGTCCGGCTACACCTTC
CASSPGTWSGYTF
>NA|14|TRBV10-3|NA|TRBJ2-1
TGTGCCATCAGTGAGTCGATCCAGGGCGACGAGCAGTTCTTC
CAISESIQGDEQFF
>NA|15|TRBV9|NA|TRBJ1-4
TGTGCCAGCAGCGTCCAGGGAACGGCTAATGAAAAACTGTTTTTT
CASSVQGTANEKLFF
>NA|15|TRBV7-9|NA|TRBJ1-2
TGTGCCAGCAGCTTAGCGGGGGGCATTAACTATGGCTACACCTTC
CASSLAGGINYGYTF
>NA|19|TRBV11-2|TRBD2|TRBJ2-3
TGTGCCAGCAGCTTATTAAGACTAGCGGGAGGAAGTTTCCCAGATACGCAGTATTTT
CASSLLRLAGGSFPDTQYF
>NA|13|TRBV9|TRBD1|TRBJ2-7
TGTGCCAGCAGTAATCAGGGGGACCACGAGCAGTACTTC
CASSNQGDHEQYF
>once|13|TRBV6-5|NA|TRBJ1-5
TGTGCCAGCAGTTATAAAGCAGGGTACCCCCAGCATTTT
CASSYKAGYPQHF
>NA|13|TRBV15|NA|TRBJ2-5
TGTGCCACCAGCACAAGGGGGGTAGAGACCCAGTACTTC
CATSTRGVETQYF
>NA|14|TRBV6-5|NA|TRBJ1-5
TGTGCCAGCAGCCCCCTCGATTCGGGTCAGCCCCAGCATTTT
CASSPLDSGQPQHF
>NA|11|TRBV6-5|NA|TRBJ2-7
TGTGCCAGCAGTTACCCCAACGAGCAGTACTTC
CASSYPNEQYF
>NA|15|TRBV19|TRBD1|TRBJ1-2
TGTGCCAGTAGTACACCGGGACAGGGGGCCGGTGGCTACACCTTC
CASSTPGQGAGGYTF
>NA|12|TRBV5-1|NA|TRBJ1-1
TGCGCCAGCAGAGCGGGGAACACTGAAGCTTTCTTT
CASRAGNTEAFF
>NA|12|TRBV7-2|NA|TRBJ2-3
TGTGCCAGCAGCGTCCCCGCAGATACGCAGTATTTT
CASSVPADTQYF
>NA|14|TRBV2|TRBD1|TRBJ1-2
TGTGCCAGCAGTAAGTCACAGGGGATTGGTGGCTACACCTTC
CASSKSQGIGGYTF
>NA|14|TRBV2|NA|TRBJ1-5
TGTGCCAGCAGTGTACTGGACAGCCCCCGGCCCCAGCATTTT
CASSVLDSPRPQHF
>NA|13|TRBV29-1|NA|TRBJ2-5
TGCAGCGGGGAAGGGGAATTGGCAGAGACCCAGTACTTC
CSGEGELAETQYF
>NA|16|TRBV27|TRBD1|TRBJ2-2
TGTGCCAGCAGTATCGACCGGGACAGGGATCCCGGGGAGCTGTTTTTT
CASSIDRDRDPGELFF
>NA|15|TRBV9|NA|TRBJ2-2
TGTGCCAGCAGCCCTCTTCAGGTTAACCCCGGGGAGCTGTTTTTT
CASSPLQVNPGELFF
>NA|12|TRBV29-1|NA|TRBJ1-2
TGCAGCGATAAGACAGGTTACTATGGCTACACCTTC
CSDKTGYYGYTF
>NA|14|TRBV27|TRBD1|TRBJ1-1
TGTGCCAGCAGTCGGACAGGGGCGGTCACTGAAGCTTTCTTT
CASSRTGAVTEAFF
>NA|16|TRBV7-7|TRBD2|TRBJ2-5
TGTGCTAGCAGCTTAGCCATAGCGGGGGAACAAGAGACCCAGTACTTC
CASSLAIAGEQETQYF
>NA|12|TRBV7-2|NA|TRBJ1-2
TGTGCCAGCAGCTTAGGATACCGGGGCTACACCTTC
CASSLGYRGYTF
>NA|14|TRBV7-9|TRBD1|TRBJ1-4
TGTGCCAGCAGCCGGGGACAGGGGAATGAAAAACTGTTTTTT
CASSRGQGNEKLFF
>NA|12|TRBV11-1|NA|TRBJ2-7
TGTGCCAGCAGTCGGGACGGGGTCGAGCAGTACTTC
CASSRDGVEQYF
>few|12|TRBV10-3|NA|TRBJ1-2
TGTGCCATCAGTGGGTCGGACTATGGCTACACCTTC
CAISGSDYGYTF
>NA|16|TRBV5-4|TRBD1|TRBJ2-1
TGTGCCAGCAGCGGGATGACAGGGGCGTCCTACAATGAGCAGTTCTTC
CASSGMTGASYNEQFF
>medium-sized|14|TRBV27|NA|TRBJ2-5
TGTGCCAGCAGTCGAACTGACAGTCAAGAGACCCAGTACTTC
CASSRTDSQETQYF
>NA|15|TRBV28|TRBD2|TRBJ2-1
TGTGCCAGCAGTTTCCTAGCGGGGGGGCCCAATGAGCAGTTCTTC
CASSFLAGGPNEQFF
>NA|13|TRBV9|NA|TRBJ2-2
TGTGCCAGCAGCGCGCCGGAAGTCGGGGAGCTGTTTTTT
CASSAPEVGELFF
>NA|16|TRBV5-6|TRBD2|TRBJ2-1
TGTGCCAGCAGCTTGGCGCTAGCGGGAACCTACAATGAGCAGTTCTTC
CASSLALAGTYNEQFF
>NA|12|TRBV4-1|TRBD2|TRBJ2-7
TGCGCCAGCAGCCGGCGGGGGGGCGAGCAGTACTTC
CASSRRGGEQYF
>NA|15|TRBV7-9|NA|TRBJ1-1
TGTGCCAGCACCCTAACTGGCTCTCCGAACACTGAAGCTTTCTTT
CASTLTGSPNTEAFF
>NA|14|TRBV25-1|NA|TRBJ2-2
TGTGCCAGCAGTGAAGTGGGTGGGTCCGGGGAGCTGTTTTTT
CASSEVGGSGELFF
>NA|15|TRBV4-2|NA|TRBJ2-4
TGTGCCAGCAGCCAAGATCTGGGCAGCAAAAACATTCAGTACTTC
CASSQDLGSKNIQYF
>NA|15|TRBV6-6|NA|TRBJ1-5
TGTGCCAGCAGTTACTGGAGTTCGGGGGATCAGCCCCAGCATTTT
CASSYWSSGDQPQHF
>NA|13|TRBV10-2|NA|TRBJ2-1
TGCGCCAGCAGTGGAGTCCTAGGGAATGAGCAGTTCTTC
CASSGVLGNEQFF
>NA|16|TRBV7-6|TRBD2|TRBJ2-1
TGTGCCAGCAGCTTGGGGACTAGCGGGAGTTACAATGAGCAGTTCTTC
CASSLGTSGSYNEQFF
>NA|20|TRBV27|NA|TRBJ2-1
TGTGCCAGCAGTTTCCTCCCGCTTTCTGCCCAGGGGATCTTATACAATGAGCAGTTCTTC
CASSFLPLSAQGILYNEQFF
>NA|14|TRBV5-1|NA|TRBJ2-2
TGCGCCAGCTCCTCAGGTCTTTCCGCCGGGGAGCTGTTTTTT
CASSSGLSAGELFF
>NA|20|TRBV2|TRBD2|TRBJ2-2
TGTGCCAGCAGTGTCCCACGGCGGGGGATAACGCCCCTCGACACCGGGGAGCTGTTTTTT
CASSVPRRGITPLDTGELFF
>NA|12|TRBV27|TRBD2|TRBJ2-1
TGTGCTACCTCGACTAGCGGCAATGAGCAGTTCTTC
CATSTSGNEQFF
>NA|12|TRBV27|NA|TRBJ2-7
TGTGCCAGCAGAGGGGGGTCATACGAGCAGTACTTC
CASRGGSYEQYF
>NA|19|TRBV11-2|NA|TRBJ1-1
TGTGCCAGCAGCTTAAAAAGAATGTGGGCAGAAGGAAGAAACACTGAAGCTTTCTTT
CASSLKRMWAEGRNTEAFF
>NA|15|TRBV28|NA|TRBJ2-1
TGTGCCAGCAGTCCCCTCGGGAGCTCCTACAATGAGCAGTTCTTC
CASSPLGSSYNEQFF
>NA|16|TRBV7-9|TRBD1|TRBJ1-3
TGTGCCAGCAACCCGCCGGAGGGGGCTGGTGGAAACACCATATATTTT
CASNPPEGAGGNTIYF
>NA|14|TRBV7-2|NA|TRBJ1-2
TGTGCCAGCAGCCCAAGCCAGGGCTTGGAGGGCTACACCTTC
CASSPSQGLEGYTF
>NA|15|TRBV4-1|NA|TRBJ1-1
TGCGCCAGCAGCCAAGATCCGGCAGCTAACACTGAAGCTTTCTTT
CASSQDPAANTEAFF